This is a list of T cell receptor beta chains from one sample in a study of T cell repertoires in cytomegalovirus infection. TCRdb analysed the reads with MiXCR anew, one entry per CDR3 protein. The sample consists of fewer than 300,000 distinct CDR3 sequences, roughly 25% of them appearing once. Sequencing used PBMCs. The receptors stem from a human donor in good health (CMV status not recorded). Some clones in this sample may be carry-over from other donors' samples. Both conserved end residues are part of each CDR3. A D gene is named only where the DNA matches it firmly. Where a row states a size, it is once, few, many or the class of an expanded clone; other rows omit it.

d_call: TRBD1
j_call: TRBJ2-7
v_call: TRBV7-2
clone_size: many
cdr3_aa: CASSPRGYEQYF
cdr3_nt: TGTGCCAGCAGCCCCAGGGGGTACGAGCAGTACTTC

d_call: .
j_call: TRBJ2-4
v_call: TRBV20-1
clone_size: few
cdr3_aa: CSARDLRERDSKNIQYF
cdr3_nt: TGCAGTGCTAGAGATCTTAGAGAACGGGATTCAAAAAACATTCAGTACTTC

d_call: .
j_call: TRBJ2-1
v_call: TRBV11-2
clone_size: many
cdr3_aa: CASSQRRQALYNEQFF
cdr3_nt: TGTGCCAGCAGCCAGAGGAGGCAGGCTTTATACAATGAGCAGTTCTTC

d_call: .
j_call: TRBJ1-4
v_call: TRBV7-2
clone_size: many
cdr3_aa: CASSLDSREGEKLFF
cdr3_nt: TGTGCCAGCAGCTTAGATAGCAGGGAGGGGGAAAAACTGTTTTTT

d_call: .
j_call: TRBJ2-1
v_call: TRBV10-2
clone_size: .
cdr3_aa: CASSLPLGVSYNEQFF
cdr3_nt: TGCGCCAGCAGCCTTCCCTTGGGGGTTTCCTACAATGAGCAGTTCTTC

d_call: .
j_call: TRBJ2-4
v_call: TRBV7-2
clone_size: many
cdr3_aa: CASSPSLGSVVENIQYF
cdr3_nt: TGTGCCAGCAGCCCCTCTCTAGGAAGTGTGGTGGAAAACATTCAGTACTTC

d_call: .
j_call: TRBJ2-3
v_call: TRBV7-2
clone_size: many
cdr3_aa: CASSRPRDTQYF
cdr3_nt: TGTGCCAGCAGTCGCCCGCGGGATACGCAGTATTTT

d_call: .
j_call: TRBJ1-5
v_call: TRBV15
clone_size: .
cdr3_aa: CATSRDLGGHEPQHF
cdr3_nt: TGTGCCACCAGCAGAGATCTCGGGGGTCACGAGCCCCAGCATTTT

d_call: .
j_call: TRBJ1-5
v_call: TRBV7-2
clone_size: few
cdr3_aa: CASSLFGRSYNQPQHF
cdr3_nt: TGTGCCAGCAGCTTATTTGGCAGGTCCTACAATCAGCCCCAGCATTTT

d_call: TRBD2
j_call: TRBJ2-7
v_call: TRBV4-1
clone_size: .
cdr3_aa: CASSQGLAGVLTYEQYF
cdr3_nt: TGCGCCAGCAGCCAAGGACTAGCGGGGGTCCTAACCTACGAGCAGTACTTC

d_call: .
j_call: TRBJ2-7
v_call: TRBV30
clone_size: few
cdr3_aa: CAWSRRTHEQYF
cdr3_nt: TGTGCCTGGAGTCGCCGAACCCACGAGCAGTACTTC

d_call: .
j_call: TRBJ2-5
v_call: TRBV7-2
clone_size: many
cdr3_aa: CASSSDPARGTQYF
cdr3_nt: TGTGCCAGCAGCTCCGACCCGGCCCGCGGGACCCAGTACTTC

d_call: .
j_call: TRBJ2-5
v_call: TRBV6-1
clone_size: many
cdr3_aa: CASSGQRQETQYF
cdr3_nt: TGTGCCAGCAGTGGACAGAGGCAAGAGACCCAGTACTTC

d_call: .
j_call: TRBJ1-1
v_call: TRBV6-2/TRBV6-3
clone_size: .
cdr3_aa: CASSRTLGTEAFF
cdr3_nt: TGTGCCAGCAGTAGGACCCTGGGCACTGAAGCTTTCTTT

d_call: .
j_call: TRBJ1-5
v_call: TRBV19
clone_size: .
cdr3_aa: CATNERGERGQPQHF
cdr3_nt: TGTGCCACCAACGAGCGGGGCGAGAGAGGCCAGCCCCAGCATTTT

d_call: TRBD2
j_call: TRBJ2-3
v_call: TRBV6-5
clone_size: .
cdr3_aa: CASSRAGLVAGTTDTQYF
cdr3_nt: TGTGCCAGCAGTCGGGCTGGGTTGGTAGCGGGAACCACAGATACGCAGTATTTT

d_call: .
j_call: TRBJ2-2
v_call: TRBV28
clone_size: .
cdr3_aa: CASRGDGNTGELFF
cdr3_nt: TGTGCCAGCAGAGGGGACGGCAACACCGGGGAGCTGTTTTTT

d_call: TRBD1
j_call: TRBJ1-5
v_call: TRBV4-3
clone_size: .
cdr3_aa: CASSQDRQGGTPQHF
cdr3_nt: TGCGCCAGCAGCCAAGATCGGCAGGGGGGGACGCCCCAGCATTTT

d_call: .
j_call: TRBJ1-1
v_call: TRBV20-1
clone_size: .
cdr3_aa: CSALSGAMNTEAFF
cdr3_nt: TGCAGTGCTCTATCAGGGGCCATGAACACTGAAGCTTTCTTT

d_call: TRBD2
j_call: TRBJ2-1
v_call: TRBV7-8
clone_size: many
cdr3_aa: CASSPQAGDSNEQFF
cdr3_nt: TGTGCCAGCAGCCCTCAAGCGGGAGATAGCAATGAGCAGTTCTTC

d_call: TRBD2
j_call: TRBJ2-1
v_call: TRBV7-9
clone_size: .
cdr3_aa: CASSRSGSLHEQFF
cdr3_nt: TGTGCCAGCAGCCGTAGCGGGAGTCTCCATGAGCAGTTCTTC

d_call: .
j_call: TRBJ2-3
v_call: TRBV6-2/TRBV6-3
clone_size: .
cdr3_aa: CASRYMLTPRTASTDTQYF
cdr3_nt: TGTGCCAGCAGATACATGTTGACTCCGAGGACAGCTAGCACAGATACGCAGTATTTT

d_call: .
j_call: TRBJ2-5
v_call: TRBV29-1
clone_size: .
cdr3_aa: CSVEVLAETQYF
cdr3_nt: TGCAGCGTTGAAGTCTTGGCGGAGACCCAGTACTTC

d_call: .
j_call: TRBJ1-5
v_call: TRBV5-1
clone_size: .
cdr3_aa: CASSIEGNQPQHF
cdr3_nt: TGCGCCAGCAGCATTGAGGGCAATCAGCCCCAGCATTTT

d_call: TRBD1
j_call: TRBJ2-7
v_call: TRBV6-6
clone_size: few
cdr3_aa: CASNQGDRGGEQYF
cdr3_nt: TGTGCCAGCAACCAGGGGGACAGGGGAGGCGAGCAGTACTTC

d_call: .
j_call: TRBJ1-1
v_call: TRBV2
clone_size: .
cdr3_aa: CASGGVGGGSEAFF
cdr3_nt: TGTGCCAGCGGTGGGGTAGGCGGGGGCTCTGAAGCTTTCTTT

d_call: TRBD2
j_call: TRBJ2-1
v_call: TRBV29-1
clone_size: few
cdr3_aa: CSVRTSGGKYNEQFF
cdr3_nt: TGCAGCGTCCGGACTAGCGGGGGTAAATACAATGAGCAGTTCTTC

d_call: .
j_call: TRBJ1-5
v_call: TRBV12-3/TRBV12-4
clone_size: many
cdr3_aa: CASRLRGLGQPQHF
cdr3_nt: TGTGCCAGCAGACTTCGGGGTTTAGGTCAGCCCCAGCATTTT

d_call: TRBD2
j_call: TRBJ2-5
v_call: TRBV7-2
clone_size: many
cdr3_aa: CASSRTSGRETQYF
cdr3_nt: TGTGCCAGCAGCCGGACTAGCGGGAGAGAGACCCAGTACTTC

d_call: .
j_call: TRBJ1-2
v_call: TRBV20-1
clone_size: .
cdr3_aa: CSAPPPGGGYTF
cdr3_nt: TGCAGTGCTCCCCCTCCCGGGGGTGGCTACACCTTC

d_call: .
j_call: TRBJ1-1
v_call: TRBV7-2
clone_size: many
cdr3_aa: CASSLQHRARDTEAFF
cdr3_nt: TGTGCCAGCAGCCTCCAACACAGGGCGAGAGACACTGAAGCTTTCTTT

d_call: .
j_call: TRBJ2-1
v_call: TRBV7-2
clone_size: few
cdr3_aa: CASSSWGGQNNEQFF
cdr3_nt: TGTGCCAGCAGCTCCTGGGGGGGGCAGAACAATGAGCAGTTCTTC

d_call: .
j_call: TRBJ2-3
v_call: TRBV7-2
clone_size: many
cdr3_aa: CASSYYINTDTQYF
cdr3_nt: TGTGCCAGCAGTTACTACATCAACACAGATACGCAGTATTTT

d_call: .
j_call: TRBJ2-1
v_call: TRBV19
clone_size: many
cdr3_aa: CASSIYSQNEQFF
cdr3_nt: TGTGCCAGTAGTATATACAGCCAAAATGAGCAGTTCTTC

d_call: .
j_call: TRBJ2-3
v_call: TRBV28
clone_size: once
cdr3_aa: CASRPYTSLKDTQYF
cdr3_nt: TGTGCCAGCAGACCTTACACCAGTTTAAAAGATACGCAGTATTTT

d_call: .
j_call: TRBJ2-6
v_call: TRBV19
clone_size: .
cdr3_aa: CASSIDRSKGRQSGANVLTF
cdr3_nt: TGTGCCAGTAGTATAGATCGGAGTAAGGGGCGGCAATCTGGGGCCAACGTCCTGACTTTC

d_call: TRBD2
j_call: TRBJ2-1
v_call: TRBV7-6
clone_size: many
cdr3_aa: CASSAGGGPYNEQFF
cdr3_nt: TGTGCTAGCAGCGCCGGGGGGGGCCCCTACAATGAGCAGTTCTTC

d_call: .
j_call: TRBJ2-7
v_call: TRBV6-1
clone_size: few
cdr3_aa: CASKVGSAYEQYF
cdr3_nt: TGTGCCAGCAAGGTCGGGTCGGCCTACGAGCAGTACTTC

d_call: .
j_call: TRBJ1-5
v_call: TRBV28
clone_size: many
cdr3_aa: CASSLATEIYSNQPQHF
cdr3_nt: TGTGCCAGCAGTTTAGCAACAGAGATTTATAGCAATCAGCCCCAGCATTTT

d_call: .
j_call: TRBJ1-4
v_call: TRBV14
clone_size: few
cdr3_aa: CASSLEHNKPKLFF
cdr3_nt: TGTGCCAGCAGCCTCGAACACAACAAACCAAAACTGTTTTTT

d_call: TRBD1
j_call: TRBJ1-1
v_call: TRBV12-3/TRBV12-4
clone_size: many
cdr3_aa: CASTPDRGTEAFF
cdr3_nt: TGTGCCAGCACCCCGGACAGGGGCACTGAAGCTTTCTTT

d_call: .
j_call: TRBJ2-7
v_call: TRBV27
clone_size: .
cdr3_aa: CASSLARGAAYEQYF
cdr3_nt: TGTGCCAGCAGTCTCGCCCGGGGGGCCGCCTACGAGCAGTACTTC

d_call: TRBD2
j_call: TRBJ2-3
v_call: TRBV11-1
clone_size: few
cdr3_aa: CASSPGLGATQYF
cdr3_nt: TGTGCCAGCAGCCCGGGACTAGGAGCGACGCAGTATTTT

d_call: .
j_call: TRBJ2-5
v_call: TRBV7-3
clone_size: many
cdr3_aa: CASSPQPAGTQYF
cdr3_nt: TGTGCCAGCAGCCCCCAGCCAGCGGGGACCCAGTACTTC